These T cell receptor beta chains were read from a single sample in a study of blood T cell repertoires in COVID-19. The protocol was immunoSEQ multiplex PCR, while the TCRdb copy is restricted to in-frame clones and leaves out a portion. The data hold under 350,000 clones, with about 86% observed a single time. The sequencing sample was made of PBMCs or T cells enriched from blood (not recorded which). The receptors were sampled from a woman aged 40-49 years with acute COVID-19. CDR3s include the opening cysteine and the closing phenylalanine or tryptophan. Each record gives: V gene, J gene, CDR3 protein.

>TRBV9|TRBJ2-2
CASSSGGGSTGELFF
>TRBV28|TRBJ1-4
CASSLLGGFNEKLFF
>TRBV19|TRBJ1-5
CASSRGTGHNQPQHF
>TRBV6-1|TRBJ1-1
CASSEGGPNTEAFF
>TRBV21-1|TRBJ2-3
CASSKEGDRGLLATDTQYF
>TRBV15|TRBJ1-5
CATAKSGTAKTNQPQHF
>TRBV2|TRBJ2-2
CASSERNTGELFF
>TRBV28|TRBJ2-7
CASSSPGTAYEQYF
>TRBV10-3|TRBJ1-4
CAISESPGAVDEKLFF
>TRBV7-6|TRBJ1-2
CASSLGTGYGYTF
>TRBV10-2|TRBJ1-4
CASRLAGETNEKLFF
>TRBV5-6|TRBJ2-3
CASSTGAGGPRDTQYF
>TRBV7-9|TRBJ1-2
CASSLVSPTGNHYGYTF
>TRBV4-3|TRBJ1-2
CASSQQGQGNYGYTF
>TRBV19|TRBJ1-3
CASTTDWSSGNTIYF
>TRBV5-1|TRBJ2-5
CASSEGTSGEETQYF
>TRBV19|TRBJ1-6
CASSVLRGGLNSPLHF
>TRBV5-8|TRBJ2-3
CASSRTRGTDTQYF
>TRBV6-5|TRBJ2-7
CASSASAGLFYEQYF
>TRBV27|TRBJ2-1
CASSQRTSYIFSYNEQFF
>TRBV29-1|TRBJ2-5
CSVVTKTKAQYF
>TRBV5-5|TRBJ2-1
CASYGGLGFNEQFF
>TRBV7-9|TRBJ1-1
CASSRVGLNTEAFF
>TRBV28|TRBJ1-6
CASSSPYVTGGTSPLHF
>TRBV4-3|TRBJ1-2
CASSQDPTGDFYGYTF
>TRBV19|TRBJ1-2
CASSIEQSRGRFGYTF
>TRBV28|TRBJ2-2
CASSKQVQRTSNTGELFF
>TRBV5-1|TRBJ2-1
CASSPLAGGYNEQFF
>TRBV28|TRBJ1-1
CASRVGHRNTEAFF
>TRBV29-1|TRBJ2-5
CSVERGQETQYF
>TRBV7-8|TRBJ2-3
CASSLDHADTQYF
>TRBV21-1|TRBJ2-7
CASSTRPLVSYEQYF
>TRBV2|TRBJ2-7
CASSETGYEQYF
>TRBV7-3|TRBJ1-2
CASSLREGQGDGYTF
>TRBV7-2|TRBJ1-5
CASSLDGRLSQPQHF
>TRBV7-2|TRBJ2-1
CASSSPGGGNEQFF
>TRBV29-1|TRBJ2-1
CSVRGNEQFF
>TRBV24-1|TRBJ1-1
CATSDSRNTEAFF
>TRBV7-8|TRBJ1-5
CASSFGQGASQPQHF
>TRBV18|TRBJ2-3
CASSPPGLRSGADTQYF
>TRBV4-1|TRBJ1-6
CASGVGGVISPLHF
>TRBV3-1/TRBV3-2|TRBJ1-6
CASSRRETSSPLHF
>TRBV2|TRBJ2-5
CASKRGGETQYF
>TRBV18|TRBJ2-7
CASSPPNPSGLEQYF
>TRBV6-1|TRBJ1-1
CASSETDTEAFF